This T cell receptor beta chain was recorded in a study of T cell responses to AZD1222 COVID-19 vaccine. Study in general: Doses given second, at about 4 or about 12 weeks, were pooled.

The CDR3 length is 18 residues. Findings of the study overall: Spike-specific TCR depth and breadth grew after two AZD1222 doses. Donors were mostly white British, more females; clonal diversity possibly underestimated. CD4 TCRs associated with vaccination spanned spike, dominating at 160-218 and 743-854.

Assay: immunoSEQ multiplex PCR; the TCRdb copy retains only in-frame clones and omits some. Of about 130,000 clones detected, 75% to 95% appear once; the ten largest clones hold less than 9%. In the case of this clone: Its antigen remains unknown.

This TCR was recovered from an adult in good health. J is TRBJ2-7 and V is TRBV21-1; the DNA was not compared with TRBD1, the D call given in the table. TRBV21-1 corresponds to a pseudogene. The material sequenced was peripheral blood, taken on day 0 of AZD1222 vaccination. CDR3 loop: CASSIRDREPSGVYEQYF. CDR3 nucleotide sequence: TGTGCCAGCAGCATCCGGGACAGGGAGCCCTCGGGAGTTTACGAGCAGTACTTC.